The 7 T cell receptor beta chains listed next were all sequenced from one sample in a study of shared clonotypes between healthy human individuals. The naive CD8 subset, CD45RO-negative cells positively selected for CCR7, excluded terminally differentiated effector memory CD45RA+ cells. Here immunoSEQ multiplex PCR was the method, and the copy in TCRdb shows in-frame clones only, minus some. The sample lists around 2,000,000 clones, approximately 95% occurring once. The sample taken for sequencing was naive CD8+ T cells sorted from blood. The receptors were sampled from a man in his late teens or twenties in good health.

The table lists this clone with a count of one. J is TRBJ2-5 and V is TRBV19; TRBD1 matches at 8 bases. The junction had 0 bases not matched to a gene; V was cut back by 2 bases and J by 4 bases. Germline CDR1 is LNHDA and CDR2 is SQIVND (reference sequence). The length of the CDR3 is 13 residues. CDR3 loop: CASSIQGAETQYF. CDR3 DNA sequence: TGTGCCAGTAGTATACAGGGGGCAGAGACCCAGTACTTC.

This chain links TRBV9 with TRBJ1-2; D unresolved. V gave up 0 bases and J gave up 3 bases, with 9 bases separating them. This CDR3 contains 14 residues. Looked up from germline, CDR1 is SGDLS and CDR2 is YYNGEE. CDR3 nucleotide sequence: TGTGCCAGCAGCGTAGGGGTAAGGGACTATGGCTACACCTTC. Protein: CASSVGVRDYGYTF.

Details on this clone: The identical CDR3 is also encoded by other nucleotide sequences in the sample. The rearrangement joins TRBV7-3 to TRBJ2-3; 7 bases line up with TRBD1. V was clipped by 4 bases and J by 0 bases; unmatched bases: 4. This CDR3 comprises 15 residues. Germline loops: CDR1 SGHTA, CDR2 FQGTGA. The CDR3 loop reads CASSSGQLSTDTQYF. The DNA of the CDR3 is TGTGCCAGCAGCTCGGGACAGCTAAGCACAGATACGCAGTATTTT.

A note on this clone: Other DNA sequences in the sample encode the same CDR3. The chain couples TRBV6-5 to TRBJ2-2, with 8 bases fitting TRBD1. The germline V gene encodes CDR1 MNHEY and CDR2 SVGAGI. The CDR3 extends over 14 amino acids. V shed 2 bases and J 4 bases; nucleotides not matched to a gene: 0. The CDR3 loop reads CASSYTGGTGELFF. In nucleotides, the CDR3 is TGTGCCAGCAGTTACACAGGGGGCACCGGGGAGCTGTTTTTT.

This chain uses TRBV5-1 with TRBJ2-1; weak D call: TRBD2 (6 bases). The length of the CDR3 is 12 residues. With 6 bases removed from V and 6 bases from J, the gap between germline ends came to 10 bases. Germline V gene data show CDR1 as SGHRS and CDR2 as YFSETQ. In DNA form, the CDR3 reads TGCGCCAGCAACGGGGGACCCAATGAGCAGTTCTTC. Its translation is CASNGGPNEQFF.

This chain connects TRBV7-9 to TRBJ1-1; D remains ambiguous. V was trimmed by 4 bases and J by 1 base, leaving 7 bases between them. From germline, CDR1 is SEHNR and CDR2 FQNEAQ (reference sequence). The CDR3 consists of 13 residues. The CDR3 DNA is TGTGCCAGCAGCTACGGGCCGAACACTGAAGCTTTCTTT. It encodes CASSYGPNTEAFF. The full variable domain, rest sourced from reference TRBV7-9 and TRBJ1-1, is DTGVSQNPRHKITKRGQNVTFRCDPISEHNRLYWYRQTLGQGPEFLTYFQNEAQLEKSRLLSDRFSAERPKGSFSTLEIQRTEQGDSAMYLCASSYGPNTEAFFGQGTRLTVV.

The chain joins TRBV6-6 to TRBJ2-2, with 13 bases matching TRBD2. CDR3 size: 16 residues. The germline gives CDR1 MNHNY, CDR2 SVGAGI (reference sequence). The V segment lost 2 bases and the J segment 8 bases; nucleotides outside the gene matches: 5. CDR3 amino acids: CASSYGLAGVKGELFF. CDR3 coding DNA: TGTGCCAGCAGTTACGGACTAGCGGGGGTTAAGGGGGAGCTGTTTTTT.